This T cell receptor (beta chain) was recovered during a study of shared clonotypes between healthy human individuals. This clone was counted a few times. This sample includes further DNA sequences coding for the same CDR3. Assay execution took place at the deep level. TCRdb's copy holds only in-frame clones and misses some; the assay was immunoSEQ multiplex PCR. The sample has a few million clones; approximately 94% are singletons. Naive CD4+ cells were CD45RA-selected; the remaining cells were memory. Germline-derived CDR1 and CDR2 are KGHSH and LQKENI. The CDR3 runs 13 residues. Trimming removed 4 bases at V and 4 bases at J, with 10 bases between.

Sequenced material: naive CD4+ T cells sorted from blood. Subset described: CD45RA+ positively selected. The chain uses TRBV18 and TRBJ1-1, with TRBD1 as a possible D gene (5 bases). The origin of this receptor is a man between 18 and 29 years old in good health. CDR3 nucleotides: TGTGCCAGCTCACGAGGGCAGGGCACTGAAGCTTTCTTT. Residues: CASSRGQGTEAFF. Variable domain in full (rest from reference TRBV18 and TRBJ1-1): NAGVMQNPRHLVRRRGQEARLRCSPMKGHSHVYWYRQLPEEGLKFMVYLQKENIIDESGMPKERFSAEFPKEGPSILRIQQVVRGDSAAYFCASSRGQGTEAFFGQGTRLTVV.